The present T cell receptor beta chain was sequenced within a study of blood T cell repertoires in COVID-19. At the level of the study: Samples taken during acute and convalescent COVID-19 were collected in the United States, Italy and Spain. PBMCs, B-cell-depleted T cells, or T cells provided the cDNA or gDNA that made up the material.

In the original analysis: How many nucleated cells were present was estimated from reference gene primer amplification. Clones were read by immunoSEQ multiplex PCR, and TCRdb kept only the in-frame ones, dropping some. V and J calls and clone size come straight from that table; D and trimming were deduced from the DNA. This repertoire shows 150,000 to 250,000 clones, around 90% found once; its top ten account for 2% to 2.5%. Recovery among Cohort 3 donors was established by two negative PCRs, clearance, or symptom resolution. There are many counts of this clone. Sample: PBMCs or T cells enriched from blood (not recorded which). This receptor was taken from a young woman who had recovered from COVID-19.

CDR3 sequence: CASSGRGDRYNEQFF. Here the CDR3 DNA reads TGTGCCAGCAGCGGACGGGGGGACCGTTACAATGAGCAGTTCTTC. The rearrangement links TRBV11-2 to TRBJ2-1; 7 positions agree with TRBD2. The CDR3 length is 15 residues. Germline values: CDR1 SGHAT, CDR2 FQNNGV. V shed 5 bases, J shed 4 bases, and the junction held 8 bases outside the gene matches.